This T cell receptor (beta chain) emerged from a study of brain metastases from non-small cell lung cancer. Produced via immunoSEQ multiplex PCR; TCRdb's table is partial and in-frame only. This sample has hundreds of clones, with 86% found just once. The sequenced sample consisted of tumor-adjacent normal tissue. The receptor's source is a donor aged 40 or older with non-small cell lung cancer.

CDR3 bases: TGTGCCAGCAGCAAAGTACCCAGGTCGGGACCTAACTATGGCTACACCTTC. Amino acid sequence: CASSKVPRSGPNYGYTF. This chain connects TRBV21-1 to TRBJ1-2. TRBV21-1 corresponds to a pseudogene. The CDR3 is 17 residues long.